This T cell receptor (beta chain) was profiled in a study of OX40 agonist ivuxolimab in advanced cancers. About the research overall: The dose of intravenous ivuxolimab that patients received every 2 weeks ranged from 0.01 to 10 mg/kg. Treatment received earlier with anti-PD-1, anti-PD-L1 or anti-CTLA-4 agents was allowed, and 40% had some.

Repertoires were generated with immunoSEQ multiplex PCR, while TCRdb's copy carries only in-frame clones and drops some. The profile shows under 40,000 clones, about four fifths of them singletons. Patients were ruled out by autoimmune disease history or systemic immunosuppression. J gave up 6 bases and V 4 bases, and 8 bases lay outside the gene matches. This CDR3 spans 14 amino acids. Germline values: CDR1 SGHTA, CDR2 FQGNSA. The chain links TRBV7-2 to TRBJ2-5, with 7 bases identical to TRBD1. This sequence was found in an adult with an advanced solid tumor such as melanoma, head and neck, liver or kidney cancer. The sample was CD4+ or CD8+ T cells sorted from blood, taken in a trial of the OX40 agonist ivuxolimab. CDR3 nucleotides: TGTGCCAGCAGCTCGGCCGGGACAGCGAAGACCCAGTACTTC. It is translated as CASSSAGTAKTQYF.